The clone carrying this T cell receptor beta chain was counted only a few times. Its antigen is currently unknown. On average, the one heparinised blood draw given by each donor was approximately 120 mL. The sequenced template was cDNA made from the entire isolated RNA. Mean read depth for naive, central memory and regulatory T cell samples was about 3.6 million reads. Profiling relied on immunoSEQ multiplex PCR, and the TCRdb table lists in-frame clones only, not all of them. In the table there are roughly 610,000 clones, around 15% of which are singletons. This record belongs to a study of beta chain features in type 1 diabetes. CDR1 SGDLS and CDR2 YYNGEE come from the germline V gene. V trimming: 3 bases; J trimming: 0 bases; junction bases outside the gene matches: 14. The CDR3 sequence is 18 residues long. Study findings and constraints: The study found moderately but significantly shorter TCRB CDR3s in all four CD4+ subsets of Type 1 diabetes patients. Whatever favoring of shorter templates PCR might show would apply equally to patients and controls.

Sequenced material: naive CD4+ T cells from blood. The TCR was taken from a man younger than 35 in good health. The V call is TRBV9, the J call TRBJ1-2, with TRBD1 matching over 7 bases. Here the CDR3 reads CASSALRDSRPSNYGYTF. CDR3 bases: TGTGCCAGCAGCGCCCTCCGGGACAGTCGACCGTCTAACTATGGCTACACCTTC.